This TCR beta chain stems from a study of T cell clones after liver transplantation. Whole-study findings and limits: Donor-reactive sequences fell more than third party-reactive ones, suggesting partial deletion. In 5 of 8 subjects, circulating graft-donor-reactive CD4 TCRbeta sequences fell significantly after transplant. Low donor cell numbers restricted donor-reactive repertoire measurement in a couple of subjects.

This CDR3 has 15 amino acids. The V gene lost 5 bases and the J gene lost 5 bases, with 19 bases spanning the gap. Germline CDR1 is MDHEN and CDR2 is SYDVKM. Sequencing used immunoSEQ multiplex PCR; TCRdb keeps in-frame clones, though not all of them. Here the sample spans over 90,000 clones, 80% to 90% being singletons. On this clone: The antigen remains undetermined.

Unstimulated PBMCs were sorted into CD3+CD4+ and CD3+CD8+ populations. Source: CD4+ T cells from blood, taken approximately 43 months after liver transplant. This TCR was recovered from a human patient who received a liver transplant. The T cells may partly be graft donor cells. V usage is TRBV28 and J usage is TRBJ2-7; TRBD1 is a possible D gene (7 bases). The CDR3 DNA reads TGTGCCAGCAGTCGGAGCGGAGGGGGCGCGGACGAGCAGTACTTC. The encoded protein is CASSRSGGGADEQYF.